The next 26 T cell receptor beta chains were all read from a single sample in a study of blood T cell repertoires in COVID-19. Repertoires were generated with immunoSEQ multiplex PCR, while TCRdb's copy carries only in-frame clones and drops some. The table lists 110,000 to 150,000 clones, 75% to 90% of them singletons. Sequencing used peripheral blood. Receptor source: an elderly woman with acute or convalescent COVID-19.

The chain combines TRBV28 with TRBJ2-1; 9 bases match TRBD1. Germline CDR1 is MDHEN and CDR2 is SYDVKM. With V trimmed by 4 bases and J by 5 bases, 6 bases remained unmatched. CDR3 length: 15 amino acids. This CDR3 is CASSSPGTGNNEQFF. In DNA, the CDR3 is TGTGCCAGCAGTTCCCCCGGGACAGGGAACAATGAGCAGTTCTTC. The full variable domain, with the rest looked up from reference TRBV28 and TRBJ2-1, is DVKVTQSSRYLVKRTGEKVFLECVQDMDHENMFWYRQDPGLGLRLIYFSYDVKMKEKGDIPEGYSVSREKKERFSLILESASTNQTSMYLCASSSPGTGNNEQFFGPGTRLTVL.

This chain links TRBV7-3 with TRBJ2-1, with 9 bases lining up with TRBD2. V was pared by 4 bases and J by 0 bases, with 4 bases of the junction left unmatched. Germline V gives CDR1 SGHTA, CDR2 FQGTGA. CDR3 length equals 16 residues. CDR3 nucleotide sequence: TGTGCCAGCAGCTCTCGTAGCGGGGGCTCCTACAATGAGCAGTTCTTC. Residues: CASSSRSGGSYNEQFF.

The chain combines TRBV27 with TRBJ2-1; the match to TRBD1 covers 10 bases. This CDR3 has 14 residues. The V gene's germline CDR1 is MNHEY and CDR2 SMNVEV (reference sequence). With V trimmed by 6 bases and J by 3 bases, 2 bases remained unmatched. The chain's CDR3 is CASSDRGLYNEQFF. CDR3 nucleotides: TGTGCCAGCAGCGACAGGGGGCTCTACAATGAGCAGTTCTTC.

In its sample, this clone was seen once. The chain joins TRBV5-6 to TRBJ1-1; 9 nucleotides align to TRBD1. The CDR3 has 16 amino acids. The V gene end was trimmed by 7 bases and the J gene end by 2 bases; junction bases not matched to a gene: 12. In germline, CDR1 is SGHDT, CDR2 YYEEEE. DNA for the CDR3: TGTGCCAGCGCAAGAGTCTACAGGGGGCAAAACACTGAAGCTTTCTTT. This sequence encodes CASARVYRGQNTEAFF.

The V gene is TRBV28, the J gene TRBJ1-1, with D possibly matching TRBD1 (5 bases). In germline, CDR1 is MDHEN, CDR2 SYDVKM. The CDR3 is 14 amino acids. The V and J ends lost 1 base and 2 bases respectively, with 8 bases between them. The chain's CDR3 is CASSLYTGNTEAFF. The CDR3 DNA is TGTGCCAGCAGTTTATACACAGGTAACACTGAAGCTTTCTTT.

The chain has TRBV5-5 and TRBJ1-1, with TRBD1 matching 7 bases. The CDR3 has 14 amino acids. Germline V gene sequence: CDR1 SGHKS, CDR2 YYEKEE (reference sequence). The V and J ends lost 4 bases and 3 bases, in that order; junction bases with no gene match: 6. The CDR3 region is CASSPTGLDTEAFF. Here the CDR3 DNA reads TGTGCCAGCAGCCCGACAGGGTTGGACACTGAAGCTTTCTTT.

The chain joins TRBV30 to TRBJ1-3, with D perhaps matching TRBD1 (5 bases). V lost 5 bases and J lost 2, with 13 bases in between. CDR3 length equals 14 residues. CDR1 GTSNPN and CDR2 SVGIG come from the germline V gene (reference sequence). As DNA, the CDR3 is TGTGCCTGGCGACTTCAGGGTGCTGGAAACACCATATATTTT. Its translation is CAWRLQGAGNTIYF.

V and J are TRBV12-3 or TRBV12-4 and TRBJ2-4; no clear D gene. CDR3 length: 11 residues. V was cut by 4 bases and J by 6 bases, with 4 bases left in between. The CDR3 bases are TGTGCCAGCAGTTCCTTAAACATTCAGTACTTC. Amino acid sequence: CASSSLNIQYF.

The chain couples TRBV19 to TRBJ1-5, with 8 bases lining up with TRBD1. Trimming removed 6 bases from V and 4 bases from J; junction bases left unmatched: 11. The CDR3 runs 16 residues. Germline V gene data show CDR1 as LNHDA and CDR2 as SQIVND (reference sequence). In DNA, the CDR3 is TGTGCCAGTAGAAGATCCGACAGGGGTCGAAATCAGCCCCAGCATTTT. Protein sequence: CASRRSDRGRNQPQHF. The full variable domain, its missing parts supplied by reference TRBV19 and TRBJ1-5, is DGGITQSPKYLFRKEGQNVTLSCEQNLNHDAMYWYRQDPGQGLRLIYYSQIVNDFQKGDIAEGYSVSREKKESFPLTVTSAQKNPTAFYLCASRRSDRGRNQPQHFGDGTRLSIL.

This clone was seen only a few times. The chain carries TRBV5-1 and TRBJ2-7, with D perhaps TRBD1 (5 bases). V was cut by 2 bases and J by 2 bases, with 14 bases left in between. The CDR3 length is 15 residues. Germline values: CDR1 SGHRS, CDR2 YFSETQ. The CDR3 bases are TGCGCCAGCAGCTTTTGGACACGTAACCCCTACGAGCAGTACTTC. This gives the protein CASSFWTRNPYEQYF.

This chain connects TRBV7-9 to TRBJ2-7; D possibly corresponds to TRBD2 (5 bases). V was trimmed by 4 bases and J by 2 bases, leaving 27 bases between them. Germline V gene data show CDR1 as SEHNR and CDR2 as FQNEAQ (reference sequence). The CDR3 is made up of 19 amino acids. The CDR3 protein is CASSSPVRGPVRPAYEQYF. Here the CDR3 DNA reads TGTGCCAGCAGCTCACCGGTCAGAGGGCCAGTTAGGCCAGCCTACGAGCAGTACTTC.

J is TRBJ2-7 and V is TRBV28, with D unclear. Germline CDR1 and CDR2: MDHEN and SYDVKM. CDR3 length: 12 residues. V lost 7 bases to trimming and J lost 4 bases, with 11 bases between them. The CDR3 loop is CASNNAPYEQYF. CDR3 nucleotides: TGTGCCAGCAACAACGCCCCTTACGAGCAGTACTTC. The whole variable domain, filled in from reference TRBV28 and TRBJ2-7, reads DVKVTQSSRYLVKRTGEKVFLECVQDMDHENMFWYRQDPGLGLRLIYFSYDVKMKEKGDIPEGYSVSREKKERFSLILESASTNQTSMYLCASNNAPYEQYFGPGTRLTVT.

The CDR3 loop is CASSLGQVDEQYF. The DNA for the CDR3 is TGTGCCAGCAGCTTAGGACAGGTGGACGAGCAGTACTTC. V and J are TRBV7-9 and TRBJ2-7; TRBD1 might be the D (6 bases). The CDR3 length is 13 residues. Trimming took off 1 base at V and 5 bases at J, with 9 bases between the two ends. The germline V gene has CDR1 SEHNR and CDR2 FQNEAQ (reference sequence).

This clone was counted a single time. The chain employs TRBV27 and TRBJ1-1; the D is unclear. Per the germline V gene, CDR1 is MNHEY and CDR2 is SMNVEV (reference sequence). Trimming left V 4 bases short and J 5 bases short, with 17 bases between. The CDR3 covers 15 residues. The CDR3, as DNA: TGTGCCAGCAGTTCACTTGCGAGACTCACGACTGAAGCTTTCTTT. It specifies CASSSLARLTTEAFF.

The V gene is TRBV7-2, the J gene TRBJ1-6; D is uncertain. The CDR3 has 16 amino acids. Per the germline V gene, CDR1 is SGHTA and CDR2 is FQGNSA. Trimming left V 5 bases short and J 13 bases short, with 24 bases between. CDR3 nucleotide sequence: TGTGCCAGCAGCCCATCGACACTCAAGCCAATTCACCCCCTCCACTTT. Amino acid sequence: CASSPSTLKPIHPLHF.

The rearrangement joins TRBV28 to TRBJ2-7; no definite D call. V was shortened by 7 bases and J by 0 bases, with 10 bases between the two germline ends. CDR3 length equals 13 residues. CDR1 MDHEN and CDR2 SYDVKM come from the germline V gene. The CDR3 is CASTKASSYEQYF. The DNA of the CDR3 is TGTGCCAGCACAAAAGCCTCCTCCTACGAGCAGTACTTC.

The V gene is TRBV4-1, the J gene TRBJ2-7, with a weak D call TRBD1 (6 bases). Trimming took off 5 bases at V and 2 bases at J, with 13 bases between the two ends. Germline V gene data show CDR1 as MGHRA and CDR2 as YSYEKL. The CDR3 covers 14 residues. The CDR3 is CASSRPGQTYEQYF. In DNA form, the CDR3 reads TGCGCCAGCAGCAGACCGGGACAAACCTACGAGCAGTACTTC.

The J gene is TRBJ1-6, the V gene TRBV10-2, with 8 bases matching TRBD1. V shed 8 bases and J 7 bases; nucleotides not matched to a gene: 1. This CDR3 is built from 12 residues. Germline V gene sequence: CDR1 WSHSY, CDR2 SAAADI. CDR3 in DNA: TGCGCCAGCCAGGGGGCAAATTCACCCCTCCACTTT. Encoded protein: CASQGANSPLHF.

CDR3 protein: CASSPDGGAFSYEQYF. The CDR3 nucleotides read TGTGCCAGCAGCCCTGACGGAGGGGCTTTCTCCTACGAGCAGTACTTC. The gene calls are TRBV3-1 (or the pseudogene TRBV3-2) and TRBJ2-7, with D possibly being TRBD2 (6 bases). The V gene lost 4 bases and the J gene lost 0 bases, with 16 bases spanning the gap. Germline V gene lookup returns CDR1 LGHDT and CDR2 YNNKEL (reference sequence). The CDR3 is 16 amino acids.

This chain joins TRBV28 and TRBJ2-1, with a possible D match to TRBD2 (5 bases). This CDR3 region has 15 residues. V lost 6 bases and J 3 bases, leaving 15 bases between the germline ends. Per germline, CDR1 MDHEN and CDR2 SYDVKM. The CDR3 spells CASRLLGQIYNEQFF. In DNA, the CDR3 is TGTGCCAGCAGGCTACTAGGCCAGATCTACAATGAGCAGTTCTTC.

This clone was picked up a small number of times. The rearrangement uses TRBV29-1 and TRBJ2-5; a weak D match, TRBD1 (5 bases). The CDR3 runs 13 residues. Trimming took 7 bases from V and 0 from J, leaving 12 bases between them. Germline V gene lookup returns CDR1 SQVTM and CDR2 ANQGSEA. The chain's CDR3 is CSGRTLYQETQYF. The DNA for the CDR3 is TGCAGCGGGCGGACACTCTACCAAGAGACCCAGTACTTC.

CDR3 DNA: TGCGCCAGCAGACAGCTTACAGGGTCGGCCGGGGAGCTGTTTTTT. This encodes CASRQLTGSAGELFF. The chain recombines TRBV5-1 with TRBJ2-2; tentative D call: TRBD1 (6 bases). Germline V gives CDR1 SGHRS, CDR2 YFSETQ. V lost 5 bases and J lost 6, with 17 bases in between. CDR3 length: 15 residues.

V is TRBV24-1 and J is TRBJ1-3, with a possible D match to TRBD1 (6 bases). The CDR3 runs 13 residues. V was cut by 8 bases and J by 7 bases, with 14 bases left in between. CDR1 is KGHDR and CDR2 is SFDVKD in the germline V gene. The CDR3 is CATILTGLNTIYF. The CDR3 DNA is TGTGCCACCATTCTAACAGGGCTGAACACCATATATTTT.

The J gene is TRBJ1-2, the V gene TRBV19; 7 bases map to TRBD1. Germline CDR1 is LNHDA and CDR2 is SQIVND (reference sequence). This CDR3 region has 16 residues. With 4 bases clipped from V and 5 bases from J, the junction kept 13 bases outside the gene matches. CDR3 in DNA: TGTGCCAGTAGTACAATCCTACTGACAGGGCCATATGGCTACACCTTC. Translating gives CASSTILLTGPYGYTF.

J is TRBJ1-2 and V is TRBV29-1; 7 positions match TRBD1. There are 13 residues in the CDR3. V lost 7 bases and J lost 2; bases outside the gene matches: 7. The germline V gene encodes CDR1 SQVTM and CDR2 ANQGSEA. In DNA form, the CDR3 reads TGCAGCGCCCGGGACAGACACAACTATGGCTACACCTTC. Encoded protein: CSARDRHNYGYTF.

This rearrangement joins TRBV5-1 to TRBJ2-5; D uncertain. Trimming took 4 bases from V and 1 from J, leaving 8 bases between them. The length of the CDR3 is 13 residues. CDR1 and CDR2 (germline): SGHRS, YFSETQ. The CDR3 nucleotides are TGCGCCAGCAGCAGAGAAGTCCAAGAGACCCAGTACTTC. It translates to CASSREVQETQYF. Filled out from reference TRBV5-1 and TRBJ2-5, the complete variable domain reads KAGVTQTPRYLIKTRGQQVTLSCSPISGHRSVSWYQQTPGQGLQFLFEYFSETQRNKGNFPGRFSGRQFSNSRSEMNVSTLELGDSALYLCASSREVQETQYFGPGTRLLVL.